Below, 23 T cell receptor beta chains from the same sample are listed, as sequenced in a study of T cells in Graves' hyperthyroidism and ophthalmopathy (dated by TCRdb to between 2018 and 2020). The protocol used for the library was multiplex PCR. The listed sequencing device is Illumina HiSeq 2000. The TCR beta CDR3 regions were amplified from RNA transcripts. The TCR CDR3 was subjected to a first round of RT-PCR using the HTBI primer set and the Qiagen OneStep RT-PCR kit. TCRdb itself trimmed the public reads at Q25 with fastp, ran MiXCR and retained productive beta chains. Rows with a matching CDR3 protein are joined into one entry that keeps the most common DNA and genes. The sample yields 690,000 or so distinct CDR3 sequences; under 20% were counted once. About a sixth of the sample goes to the ten largest clones. The sequenced sample was blood. The receptors come from a woman aged 45 to 65 with Graves' hyperthyroidism that later progressed to Graves' ophthalmopathy.

In its sample, this clonotype was seen many times. The rearrangement joins TRBV7-2 to TRBJ2-1; 9 bases fit TRBD1. The CDR3 extends over 18 amino acids. Trimming took 5 bases from V and 5 from J; bases not matched to a gene: 16. Germline assignment: CDR1 SGHTA and CDR2 FQGNSA. The CDR3 DNA is TGTGCCAGCAGCCCTTTACGCCGACAGGGGGATCTCCACAATGAGCAGTTCTTC. It yields the protein CASSPLRRQGDLHNEQFF.

This sequence joins TRBV6-1 and TRBJ2-3; D is perhaps TRBD1 (6 bases). Germline CDR1 MNHNS, CDR2 SASEGT. The CDR3 is 13 amino acids. The V and J ends lost 5 bases and 5 bases respectively, with 11 bases between them. The CDR3 bases are TGTGCCAGCAGTTACCCGGACAGAGATACGCAGTATTTT. Translated, it gives CASSYPDRDTQYF.

This clonotype was seen a few times. A junction boundary mismatches the germline segment, possibly from a read error. V is TRBV27 and J is TRBJ2-7; no definite D call. The CDR3 sequence is 13 residues long. The germline gives CDR1 MNHEY, CDR2 SMNVEV (reference sequence). In nucleotides, the CDR3 is TGTGCCAGCAGCCATAGGCCGATCCACGAGCAGTGCTTC. Its protein product is CASSHRPIHEQCF.

This clonotype was detected only a few times. The V and J genes are TRBV2 and TRBJ1-5; no clear D gene. Germline-derived CDR1 and CDR2 are SNHLY and FYNNEI. The V gene lost 6 bases and the J gene lost 3 bases, with 15 bases spanning the gap. The length of the CDR3 is 15 residues. CDR3 in amino acids: CASRRVGQANQPQHF. As DNA, the CDR3 is TGTGCCAGCAGACGGGTAGGGCAAGCCAATCAGCCCCAGCATTTT.

This clonotype was observed many times. V is TRBV2 and J is TRBJ2-2; weak D call: TRBD1 (6 bases). Germline V lookup: CDR1 SNHLY, CDR2 FYNNEI. Trimming took 6 bases from V and 2 from J, leaving 16 bases between them. The CDR3 spans 16 residues. The CDR3 loop is CASRLQDSHNTGELFF. The CDR3, as DNA: TGTGCCAGCAGGCTCCAGGACAGTCATAACACCGGGGAGCTGTTTTTT.

The chain employs TRBV20-1 and TRBJ1-4, with TRBD1 matching over 8 bases. Germline V gene lookup returns CDR1 DFQATT and CDR2 SNEGSKA (reference sequence). After removal of 1 base from V and 7 bases from J, the junction contained 8 bases not matched to a gene. This CDR3 comprises 15 residues. The CDR3 sequence: CSARGPGQVGEKLFF. CDR3 bases: TGCAGTGCTAGAGGTCCGGGACAGGTTGGTGAAAAACTGTTTTTT.

The chain combines TRBV7-2 with TRBJ2-3; no firm D call. Germline CDR1 and CDR2: SGHTA and FQGNSA. The CDR3 loop spans 13 amino acids. Between the trimmed V and J ends, which lost 6 bases and 2 bases, there was a span of 9 bases. The CDR3 here is CASSQIPTDTQYF. The CDR3 DNA reads TGTGCCAGCAGTCAAATCCCCACAGATACGCAGTATTTT.

The chain combines TRBV7-9 with TRBJ2-2; 11 bases agree with TRBD1. This CDR3 has 19 amino acids. The V and J ends lost 7 bases and 6 bases, in that order; junction bases with no gene match: 19. CDR1 SEHNR and CDR2 FQNEAQ come from the germline V gene (reference sequence). CDR3 nucleotide sequence: TGTGCCAGCACCCCAGGGAGGACAGGGGGCGGCGGCGGCGCCGGGGAGCTGTTTTTT. Encoded protein: CASTPGRTGGGGGAGELFF.

V gene TRBV5-1 combines with J gene TRBJ2-5, with D unclear. V was clipped by 1 base and J by 4 bases, with 11 bases between them. Germline V gene lookup returns CDR1 SGHRS and CDR2 YFSETQ. The CDR3 is 14 amino acids. The CDR3 spells CASSLIGPRETQYF. As DNA, the CDR3 is TGCGCCAGCAGCTTGATCGGTCCCAGAGAGACCCAGTACTTC.

The chain is built from TRBV24-1 and TRBJ2-3; D gene uncertain. Germline V CDR1 and CDR2: KGHDR, SFDVKD. The length of the CDR3 is 16 residues. V was pared by 1 base and J by 7 bases, with 17 bases between. The CDR3, as DNA: TGTGCCACCAGTGATTTTCGCAACGACCGGCCGTATACGCAGTATTTT. Protein: CATSDFRNDRPYTQYF.

About this clonotype: Its ends do not fully match the called genes, so a read error is possible. The chain is built from TRBV27 and TRBJ2-2; D unresolved. Germline V lookup: CDR1 MNHEY, CDR2 SMNVEV (reference sequence). This CDR3 contains 17 residues. The CDR3 region is CVSSSPHSTGDTGELFF. In DNA, the CDR3 is TGTGTCAGCAGTTCACCCCACAGTACTGGCGACACCGGGGAGCTGTTTTTT.

The DNA of the CDR3 is TGTGCCAGCAGTTTATCTTTGGACAGCTATGGCTACACCTTC. Residues: CASSLSLDSYGYTF. V is TRBV27 and J is TRBJ1-2, with a weak D call TRBD1 (6 bases). This CDR3 is built from 14 residues. Germline-derived CDR1 and CDR2 are MNHEY and SMNVEV (reference sequence). The germline V and J ends were trimmed by 0 bases and 4 bases, with 9 bases remaining between them.

This rearrangement joins TRBV25-1 to TRBJ2-5; D may be TRBD1 or TRBD2 (5 bases each). V shed 4 bases and J shed 5 bases, with 14 bases lying between them. CDR3 length: 14 residues. Germline-derived CDR1 and CDR2 are MGHDK and SYGVNS. The chain's CDR3 is CASSVRGVRETQYF. The CDR3 DNA is TGTGCCAGCAGTGTCCGAGGGGTTCGGGAGACCCAGTACTTC.

This clonotype was detected a few times. A much larger clone differs from this one at a single base, so this may be a read error. This chain joins TRBV3-1 and TRBJ2-5, with 9 bases aligning to TRBD1. Germline CDR1 reads LGHDT; CDR2 reads YNNKEL (reference sequence). The CDR3 totals 14 residues. The CDR3 nucleotides are TGTGCCAGCAGCCAAACAGGGGGCCAAGAGGCCCAGTACTTC. Protein: CASSQTGGQEAQYF.

In its sample, this clonotype was seen many times. The V and J genes are TRBV3-1 and TRBJ1-2; D unresolved. The germline V gene encodes CDR1 LGHDT and CDR2 YNNKEL (reference sequence). The CDR3 consists of 13 residues. Trimming pared 0 bases from V and 8 bases from J, leaving 10 bases between. The CDR3 sequence is CASSQELSLGYTF. The CDR3 bases are TGTGCCAGCAGCCAAGAGCTCAGCCTCGGCTACACCTTC.

As regards this clonotype: A read error may be the cause here, since a much bigger clone is one base away. The rearrangement joins TRBV11-2 to TRBJ1-2; unclear D gene. Germline V CDR1 and CDR2: SGHAT, FQNNGV. This CDR3 is 15 amino acids long. V was cut by 5 bases and J by 1 base, with 14 bases left in between. The CDR3 nucleotides are TGTGCCAGCAGCCACCCGAGTCCGCTTAACTATGGCTACACCTTC. Residues: CASSHPSPLNYGYTF.

The table lists this clonotype with a few counts. The genes are TRBV20-1 and TRBJ2-1; 9 bases are shared with TRBD1. Germline loops: CDR1 DFQATT, CDR2 SNEGSKA (reference sequence). The CDR3 sequence is 16 residues long. Unmatched junction bases numbered 15, after V lost 5 bases and J lost 7 bases. CDR3 bases: TGCAGTGCTCTCCCCTTGCGGGACAGGGTTGATAATGAGCAGTTCTTC. Its translation is CSALPLRDRVDNEQFF.

The rearrangement links TRBV19 to TRBJ1-1, with TRBD1 matching over 8 bases. CDR1 is LNHDA, CDR2 SQIVND, per germline (reference sequence). The CDR3 sequence is 17 residues long. After removal of 4 bases from V and 4 bases from J, the junction contained 14 bases not matched to a gene. CDR3 DNA sequence: TGTGCCAGTAGTAACGACAGGGGTCAGGCGGGGTTCACTGAAGCTTTCTTT. It codes for CASSNDRGQAGFTEAFF.

The chain recombines TRBV5-6 with TRBJ1-1, with D perhaps TRBD1 (5 bases). There are 15 residues in the CDR3. Germline lookup yields CDR1 SGHDT and CDR2 YYEEEE. Deletions cut 4 bases from V and 1 base from J, with 14 bases between. CDR3 in amino acids: CASSLLGRRNTEAFF. The CDR3 bases are TGTGCCAGCAGCCTATTGGGACGTAGGAACACTGAAGCTTTCTTT.

This clonotype was picked up many times. V and J are TRBV7-3 and TRBJ2-3, with TRBD2 matching over 13 bases. CDR1 is SGHTA, CDR2 FQGTGA, per germline. The CDR3 is 15 amino acids. Germline trimming cut 5 bases from V and 4 bases from J; bases unmatched to any gene: 3. The chain's CDR3 is CASSRTSGGSDTQYF. The CDR3 region has the DNA TGTGCCAGCAGCCGGACTAGCGGGGGATCAGATACGCAGTATTTT.

This clonotype showed up just a few times. The chain links TRBV5-8 to TRBJ2-7, with D possibly TRBD2 on 5 matching bases. Germline V gives CDR1 SGHTS, CDR2 YDEGEE. Trimming left V 5 bases short and J 7 bases short, with 16 bases between. The CDR3 extends over 13 amino acids. CDR3 amino acids: CASRFRGFGEQYF. Written as DNA, the CDR3 is TGTGCCAGCAGATTTCGGGGATTTGGAGAGCAGTACTTC.

A note on this clonotype: Just one base apart from a much larger clone, this may be a read error. This is likely a read error, given that the CDR3 carries no conserved phenylalanine or tryptophan at its end. V gene TRBV7-8 combines with J gene TRBJ2-7, with D perhaps matching TRBD1 or TRBD2 (5 bases each). Germline CDR1 SGHVS, CDR2 FQNEAQ. The germline V and J ends were trimmed by 1 base and 2 bases, with 9 bases remaining between them. The CDR3 totals 14 residues. The DNA of the CDR3 is TGTGCCAGCAGCTTAGGGGACGGACCCTACGAGCAGTACCTC. Its protein is CASSLGDGPYEQYL.

This clonotype was seen a few times. The rearrangement uses TRBV7-3 and TRBJ2-6, with 9 nucleotides matching TRBD1. After removal of 6 bases from V and 4 bases from J, the junction contained 10 bases not matched to a gene. This CDR3 is 17 amino acids long. The V gene's germline CDR1 is SGHTA and CDR2 FQGTGA. CDR3 loop: CASREGQGKAGANVLTF. The CDR3 coding sequence is TGTGCCAGCAGAGAGGGACAGGGAAAAGCGGGGGCCAACGTCCTGACTTTC.